These 2 T cell receptor beta chains originate from one sample sequenced in a study of cytomegalovirus exposure and HLA in healthy donors. PCR employed 60 Vbeta and 13 Jbeta primers. Generated by immunoSEQ multiplex PCR, the TCRdb table keeps only in-frame clones and is missing some. Counted here are 100,000 to 150,000 clones, 70% to 75% occurring once; the ten biggest clones make up roughly 7.2%. The sequenced sample was PBMCs. All receptors come from a male donor in good health and CMV-seronegative.

The gene calls are TRBV4-1 and TRBJ1-1, with 8 positions matching TRBD1. Germline lookup yields CDR1 MGHRA and CDR2 YSYEKL. The J segment lost 4 bases and the V segment lost 4 bases, leaving 8 bases of the junction unmatched. The CDR3 extends over 15 amino acids. CDR3 nucleotide sequence: TGCGCCAGCAGCCCACAGACAGGGGTTGGCACTGAAGCTTTCTTT. Its translation: CASSPQTGVGTEAFF.

This clone was seen a few times. The rearrangement joins TRBV6-6 to TRBJ2-5, with a weak D call TRBD1 (7 bases). Between the trimmed V and J ends, which lost 1 base and 4 bases, there was a span of 10 bases. The germline V gene has CDR1 MNHNY and CDR2 SVGAGI (reference sequence). CDR3 length equals 14 residues. The CDR3 region has the DNA TGTGCCAGCAGTTACTATCAGGGGGGAGAGACCCAGTACTTC. It specifies CASSYYQGGETQYF.